Reported below is one TCR beta chain. Its target is not known. These data originate in a study of response to subunit inactivated influenza vaccine. General observations from the study: The authors offered the suggestion that each seasonal influenza vaccination recruits few new T cells.

TCRdb processed the RT-PCR reads anew with MiXCR; each CDR3 protein has one entry. Seen here are under 950,000 distinct CDR3 sequences, 21% observed once, and the top ten hold 10% to 13%. Germline V gene sequence: CDR1 MNHEY, CDR2 SVGEGT. V lost 6 bases and J 7 bases, leaving 10 bases between the germline ends. There are 12 residues in the CDR3. The material was PBMCs from blood, obtained about 5 days after vaccination. The origin of this receptor is a man in his fifties or sixties who received an inactivated influenza vaccine. The chain recombines TRBV6-2 or TRBV6-3 with TRBJ2-1; the D is unclear. CDR3 amino acids: CASSNDVNEQFF. The CDR3 nucleotides read TGTGCCAGCAGCAATGACGTAAATGAGCAGTTCTTC.